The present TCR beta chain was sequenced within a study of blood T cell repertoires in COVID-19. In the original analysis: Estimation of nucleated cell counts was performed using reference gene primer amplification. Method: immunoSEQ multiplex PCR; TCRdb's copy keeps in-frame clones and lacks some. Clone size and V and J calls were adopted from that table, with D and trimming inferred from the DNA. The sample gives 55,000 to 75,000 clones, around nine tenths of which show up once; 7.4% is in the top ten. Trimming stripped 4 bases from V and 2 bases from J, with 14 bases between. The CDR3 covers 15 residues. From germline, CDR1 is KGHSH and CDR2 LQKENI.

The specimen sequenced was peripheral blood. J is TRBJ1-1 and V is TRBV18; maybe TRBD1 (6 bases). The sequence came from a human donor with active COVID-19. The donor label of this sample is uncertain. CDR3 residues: CASSLGRTANTEAFF. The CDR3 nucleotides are TGTGCCAGCTCACTCGGACGGACAGCCAACACTGAAGCTTTCTTT.